This TCR beta chain was identified in a study of blood T cell repertoires in COVID-19. Overall study context: From the United States, Italy and Spain came samples of acute and convalescent COVID-19.

The repertoire was sequenced with immunoSEQ multiplex PCR; TCRdb's copy has only in-frame clones and lacks some. The sample has about 250,000 clones, approximately 85% seen once. The CDR3 sequence is 16 residues long. Germline V gene sequence: CDR1 KGHSH, CDR2 LQKENI. Trimming took 5 bases from V and 3 from J; bases not matched to a gene: 10. The gene calls are TRBV18 and TRBJ2-3; TRBD2 matches 8 bases. The sequence was obtained from a woman aged 45-65 years with acute COVID-19. Source material: PBMCs or T cells enriched from blood (not recorded which). CDR3 sequence (DNA): TGTGCCAGCTCATCCGGGACTAGGGGAGGTACAGATACGCAGTATTTT. It encodes CASSSGTRGGTDTQYF.